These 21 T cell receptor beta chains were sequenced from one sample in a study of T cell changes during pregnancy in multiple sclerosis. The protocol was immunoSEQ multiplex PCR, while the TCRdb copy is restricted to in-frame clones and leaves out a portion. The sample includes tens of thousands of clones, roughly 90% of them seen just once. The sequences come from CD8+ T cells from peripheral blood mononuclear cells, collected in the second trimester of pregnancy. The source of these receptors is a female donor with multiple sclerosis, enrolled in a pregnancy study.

The CDR3 here is CASSLYAGANNQPQHF. CDR3 in DNA: TGTGCCAGCAGTTTATATGCAGGGGCGAACAATCAGCCCCAGCATTTT. V usage is TRBV28 and J usage is TRBJ1-5, with D maybe TRBD1 (6 bases). V lost 1 base to trimming and J lost 3 bases, with 13 bases between them. Germline lookup yields CDR1 MDHEN and CDR2 SYDVKM. The CDR3 loop spans 16 amino acids.

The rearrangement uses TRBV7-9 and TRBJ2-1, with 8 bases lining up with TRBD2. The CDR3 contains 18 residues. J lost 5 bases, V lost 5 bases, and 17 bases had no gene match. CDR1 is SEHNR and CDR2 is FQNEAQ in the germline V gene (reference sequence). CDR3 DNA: TGTGCCAGCAGCCCTACCCCGGGTTGGCGGGAGGTTCACAATGAGCAGTTCTTC. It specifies CASSPTPGWREVHNEQFF.

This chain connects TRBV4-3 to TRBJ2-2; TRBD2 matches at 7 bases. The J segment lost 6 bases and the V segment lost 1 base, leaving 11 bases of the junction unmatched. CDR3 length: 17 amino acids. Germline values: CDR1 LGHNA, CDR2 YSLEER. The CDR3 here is CASSQARWRELPGELFF. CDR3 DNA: TGCGCCAGCAGCCAAGCAAGATGGCGGGAGCTCCCCGGGGAGCTGTTTTTT.

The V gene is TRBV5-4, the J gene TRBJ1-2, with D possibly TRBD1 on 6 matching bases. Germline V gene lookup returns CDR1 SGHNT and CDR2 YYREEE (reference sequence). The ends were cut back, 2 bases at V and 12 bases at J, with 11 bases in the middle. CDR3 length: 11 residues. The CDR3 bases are TGTGCCAGCAGCTTTGGGGGCTCAGACACCTTC. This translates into CASSFGGSDTF.

This CDR3 reads CASSLSEQGYEQFF. The CDR3 nucleotides read TGTGCCAGCAGCTTATCAGAACAGGGTTATGAGCAGTTCTTC. V and J are TRBV6-5 and TRBJ2-1; D perhaps matches TRBD1 (6 bases). Germline loops: CDR1 MNHEY, CDR2 SVGAGI. The V end was cut by 6 bases, the J end by 8 bases, with 17 bases between. CDR3 size: 14 residues.

CDR3 region: CASSPQTGDQETQYF. The CDR3, as DNA: TGTGCCAGCAGCCCCCAGACAGGGGACCAAGAGACCCAGTACTTC. The rearrangement uses TRBV13 and TRBJ2-5; 8 bases are shared with TRBD1. The V and J ends lost 5 bases and 0 bases, in that order; junction bases with no gene match: 5. The CDR3 consists of 15 residues. From germline, CDR1 is PRHDT and CDR2 FYEKMQ (reference sequence). Complete variable domain (other parts from reference TRBV13 and TRBJ2-5): AAGVIQSPRHLIKEKRETATLKCYPIPRHDTVYWYQQGPGQDPQFLISFYEKMQSDKGSIPDRFSAQQFSDYHSELNMSSLELGDSALYFCASSPQTGDQETQYFGPGTRLLVL.

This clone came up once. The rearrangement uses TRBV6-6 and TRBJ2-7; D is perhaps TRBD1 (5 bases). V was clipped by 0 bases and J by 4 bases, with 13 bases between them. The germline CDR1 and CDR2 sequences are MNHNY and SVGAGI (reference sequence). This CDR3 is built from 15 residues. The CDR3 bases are TGTGCCAGCAGTTACTCGCAGGGCTGGGGTTACGAGCAGTACTTC. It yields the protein CASSYSQGWGYEQYF.

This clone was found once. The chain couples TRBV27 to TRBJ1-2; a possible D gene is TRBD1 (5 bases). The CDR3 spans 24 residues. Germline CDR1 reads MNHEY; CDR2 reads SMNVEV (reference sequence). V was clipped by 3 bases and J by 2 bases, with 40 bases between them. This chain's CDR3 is CASSFESSFVPGGPEPGLNYGYTF. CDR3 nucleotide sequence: TGTGCCAGCAGTTTTGAGTCGTCGTTTGTTCCCGGCGGGCCGGAACCGGGACTCAACTATGGCTACACCTTC.

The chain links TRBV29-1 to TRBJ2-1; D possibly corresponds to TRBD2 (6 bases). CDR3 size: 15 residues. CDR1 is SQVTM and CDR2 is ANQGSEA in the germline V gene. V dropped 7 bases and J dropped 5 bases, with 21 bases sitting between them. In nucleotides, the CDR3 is TGCAGCGGGCAGCGGCGGGATCGAGAGGACAATGAGCAGTTCTTC. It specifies CSGQRRDREDNEQFF.

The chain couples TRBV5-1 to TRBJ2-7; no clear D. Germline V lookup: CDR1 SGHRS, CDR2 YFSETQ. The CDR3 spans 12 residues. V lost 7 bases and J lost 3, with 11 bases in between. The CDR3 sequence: CASARGDYEQYF. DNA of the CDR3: TGCGCCAGCGCTCGAGGCGACTACGAGCAGTACTTC.

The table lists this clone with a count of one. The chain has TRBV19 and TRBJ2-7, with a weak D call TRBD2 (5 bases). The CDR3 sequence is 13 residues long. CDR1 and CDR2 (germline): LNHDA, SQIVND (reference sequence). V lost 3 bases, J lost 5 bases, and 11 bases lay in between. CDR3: CASSMGVSDEQYF. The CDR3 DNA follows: TGTGCCAGTAGTATGGGAGTGTCCGACGAGCAGTACTTC.

CDR3 amino acids: CASSLARRTLGYSGNQPQHF. The CDR3 coding sequence is TGTGCCAGCAGTTTAGCCCGGCGGACTCTGGGTTATAGTGGCAATCAGCCCCAGCATTTT. The chain links TRBV28 to TRBJ1-5; D unresolved. The germline gives CDR1 MDHEN, CDR2 SYDVKM. This CDR3 comprises 20 residues. Trimming took off 2 bases at V and 2 bases at J, with 25 bases between the two ends. The complete variable domain, with remaining parts taken from reference TRBV28 and TRBJ1-5, reads DVKVTQSSRYLVKRTGEKVFLECVQDMDHENMFWYRQDPGLGLRLIYFSYDVKMKEKGDIPEGYSVSREKKERFSLILESASTNQTSMYLCASSLARRTLGYSGNQPQHFGDGTRLSIL.

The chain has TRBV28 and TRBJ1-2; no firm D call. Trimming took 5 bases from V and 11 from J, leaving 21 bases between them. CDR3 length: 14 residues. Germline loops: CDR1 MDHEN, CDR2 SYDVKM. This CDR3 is CASSLLGQALVYTF. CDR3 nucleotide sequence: TGTGCCAGCAGTCTACTAGGGCAGGCTCTTGTGTACACCTTC.

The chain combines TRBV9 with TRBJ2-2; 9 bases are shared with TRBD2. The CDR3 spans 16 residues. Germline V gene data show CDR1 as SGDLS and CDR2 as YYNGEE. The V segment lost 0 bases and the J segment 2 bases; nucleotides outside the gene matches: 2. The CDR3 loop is CASSVETSGNTGELFF. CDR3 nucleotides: TGTGCCAGCAGCGTAGAGACTAGCGGAAACACCGGGGAGCTGTTTTTT. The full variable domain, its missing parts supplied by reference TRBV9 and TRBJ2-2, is DSGVTQTPKHLITATGQRVTLRCSPRSGDLSVYWYQQSLDQGLQFLIQYYNGEERAKGNILERFSAQQFPDLHSELNLSSLELGDSALYFCASSVETSGNTGELFFGEGSRLTVL.

This CDR3 reads CASSSSETAEQYF. Here the CDR3 DNA reads TGTGCCAGCAGCTCGAGCGAGACGGCCGAGCAGTACTTC. The chain links TRBV7-6 to TRBJ2-7; D call uncertain. V shed 4 bases and J shed 6 bases, with 13 bases lying between them. Germline V lookup: CDR1 SGHVS, CDR2 FNYEAQ. This CDR3 is 13 amino acids long. The entire variable domain, with the rest obtained from reference TRBV7-6 and TRBJ2-7, is as follows: GAGVSQSPRYKVTKRGQDVALRCDPISGHVSLYWYRQALGQGPEFLTYFNYEAQQDKSGLPNDRFSAERPEGSISTLTIQRTEQRDSAMYRCASSSSETAEQYFGPGTRLTVT.

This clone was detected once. For the CDR3, the DNA is TGTGCCAGTAGTCTTGGACTAGCGGGAGAGACCCAGTACTTC. Protein: CASSLGLAGETQYF. The genes are TRBV19 and TRBJ2-5; 11 bases fit TRBD2. V lost 5 bases to trimming and J lost 4 bases; unmatched junction nucleotides: 3. The CDR3 contains 14 residues. CDR1 is LNHDA and CDR2 is SQIVND in the germline V gene (reference sequence). The whole variable domain, filled in from reference TRBV19 and TRBJ2-5, reads DGGITQSPKYLFRKEGQNVTLSCEQNLNHDAMYWYRQDPGQGLRLIYYSQIVNDFQKGDIAEGYSVSREKKESFPLTVTSAQKNPTAFYLCASSLGLAGETQYFGPGTRLLVL.

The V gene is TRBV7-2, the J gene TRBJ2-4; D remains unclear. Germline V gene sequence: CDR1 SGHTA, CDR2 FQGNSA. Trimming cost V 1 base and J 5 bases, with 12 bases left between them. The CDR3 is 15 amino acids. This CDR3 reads CASSLGGKNQNIQYF. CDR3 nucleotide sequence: TGTGCCAGCAGCTTAGGAGGAAAGAACCAAAACATTCAGTACTTC.

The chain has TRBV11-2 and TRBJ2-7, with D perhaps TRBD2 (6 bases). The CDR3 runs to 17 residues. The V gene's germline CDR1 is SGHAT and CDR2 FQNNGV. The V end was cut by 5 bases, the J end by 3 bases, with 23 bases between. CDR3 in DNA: TGTGCCAGCAGCCTGCAAGAAGCCGGGAGCCCCATCTACGAGCAGTACTTC. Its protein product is CASSLQEAGSPIYEQYF.

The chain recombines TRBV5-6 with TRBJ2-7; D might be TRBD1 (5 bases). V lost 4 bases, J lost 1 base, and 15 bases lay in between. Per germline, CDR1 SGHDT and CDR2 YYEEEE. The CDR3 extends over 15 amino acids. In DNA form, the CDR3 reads TGTGCCAGCAGCGCTCCTTTGACAGAGTCCTACGAGCAGTACTTC. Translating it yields CASSAPLTESYEQYF.

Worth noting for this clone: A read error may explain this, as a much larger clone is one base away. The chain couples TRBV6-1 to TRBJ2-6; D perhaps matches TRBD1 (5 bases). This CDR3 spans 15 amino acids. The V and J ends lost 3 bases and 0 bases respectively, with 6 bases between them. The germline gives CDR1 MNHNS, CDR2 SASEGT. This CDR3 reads CASSEDNSGANVLTF. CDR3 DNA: TGTGCCAGCAGTGAGGACAACTCTGGGGCCAACGTCCTGACTTTC.

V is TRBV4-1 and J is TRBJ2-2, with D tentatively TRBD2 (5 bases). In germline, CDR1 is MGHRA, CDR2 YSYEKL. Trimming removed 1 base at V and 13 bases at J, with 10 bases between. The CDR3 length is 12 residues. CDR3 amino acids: CASSQVEGWLFF. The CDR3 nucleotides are TGCGCCAGCAGCCAAGTTGAGGGCTGGCTGTTTTTT.